This T cell receptor (beta chain) was found in a study of blood T cell repertoires in COVID-19. Only in-frame clones appear in the TCRdb table, and some are missing; sequencing was by immunoSEQ multiplex PCR. The data show 110,000 to 150,000 clones, 84% seen once. V lost 5 bases and J 7 bases, leaving 8 bases between the germline ends. CDR1 is MNHEY and CDR2 is SVGAGI in the germline V gene. CDR3 size: 11 residues. Specimen: peripheral blood. This TCR was sampled from a human donor in a cohort sampled during active COVID-19. This chain joins TRBV6-5 and TRBJ1-1; weak D call: TRBD1 (5 bases). CDR3 nucleotide sequence: TGTGCCAGCAGTAACCAGGGTGAAGCTTTCTTT. Translating it yields CASSNQGEAFF.